One TCR beta chain is described in this entry. Reverse transcription of approximately 520 ng total RNA with a constant-region primer produced TCR beta cDNA. Three-round nested multiplex PCR performed with slightly modified ARM-PCR produced the TCR beta libraries. Two initial PCR rounds of roughly 10 cycles each paired TRBV1-TRBV30 forward primers with a C-beta reverse primer. TCRdb re-derived calls from the multiplex PCR reads in MiXCR, one entry per CDR3 protein. This sample has nearly 200,000 distinct CDR3 sequences, with 65% found just once. Blood RNA was derived from unsorted whole blood, and germline DNA was extracted too. This sample is part of a study of tumor-infiltrating lymphocytes in primary liver carcinoma. Germline-derived CDR1 and CDR2 are MNHEY and SVGAGI. Trimming removed 2 bases from V and 6 bases from J, with 14 bases in between. The CDR3 runs to 15 residues.

This clonotype was sampled from a woman in her sixties or seventies with primary liver carcinoma and hepatitis B virus infection. The sequenced material came from peripheral blood. The chain employs TRBV6-5 and TRBJ1-3; a possible D gene is TRBD1 (6 bases). CDR3 sequence reads: CASSYDGQRANTIYF. The CDR3 bases are TGTGCCAGCAGTTACGACGGACAGAGGGCAAACACCATATATTTT.